The 5 T cell receptor beta chains below come from one sample, sequenced in a study of blood T cell repertoires in COVID-19. Sequencing was performed with immunoSEQ multiplex PCR; in TCRdb, only in-frame clones are kept and a portion is missing. The sample comprises fewer than 300,000 clones, just over 90% of which are singletons, and 2% to 2.5% rests with the top ten. Sequencing input: peripheral blood. These receptors all stem from a woman younger than 45 with COVID-19, enrolled during active disease.

V gene TRBV7-2 combines with J gene TRBJ2-3, with 7 bases that match TRBD1. The CDR3 spans 15 residues. The V and J ends lost 2 bases and 3 bases, in that order; junction bases with no gene match: 5. The germline CDR1 and CDR2 sequences are SGHTA and FQGNSA. The DNA of the CDR3 is TGTGCCAGCAGCTTAAGACAGGGATCAACAGATACGCAGTATTTT. Translating it yields CASSLRQGSTDTQYF.

This chain connects TRBV10-3 to TRBJ2-7; TRBD1 might be the D (5 bases). The V and J ends lost 2 bases and 6 bases respectively, with 20 bases between them. The CDR3 is made up of 16 amino acids. The germline V gene has CDR1 ENHRY and CDR2 SYGVKD. CDR3 region: CAISETTTREPGEQYF. CDR3 sequence (DNA): TGTGCCATCAGTGAGACAACAACCAGGGAACCGGGCGAGCAGTACTTC.

V gene TRBV27 combines with J gene TRBJ2-3; TRBD2 matches 8 bases. CDR3 length: 15 amino acids. The J segment lost 6 bases and the V segment lost 2 bases, leaving 7 bases of the junction unmatched. Per germline, CDR1 MNHEY and CDR2 SMNVEV (reference sequence). The CDR3: CASSLEAGVRDTQYF. CDR3 coding DNA: TGTGCCAGCAGTTTAGAAGCGGGAGTCAGGGATACGCAGTATTTT.

This chain links TRBV5-4 with TRBJ1-1, with 10 bases fitting TRBD1. The CDR3 has 18 amino acids. CDR1 and CDR2 (germline): SGHNT, YYREEE (reference sequence). V lost 2 bases, J lost 4 bases, and 14 bases stayed unmatched. CDR3 DNA: TGTGCCAGCAGCTTACTTGGGAGACAGGGGGCCCAGGGCACTGAAGCTTTCTTT. Protein product: CASSLLGRQGAQGTEAFF. The full variable domain, rest sourced from reference TRBV5-4 and TRBJ1-1, is ETGVTQSPTHLIKTRGQQVTLRCSSQSGHNTVSWYQQALGQGPQFIFQYYREEENGRGNFPPRFSGLQFPNYSSELNVNALELDDSALYLCASSLLGRQGAQGTEAFFGQGTRLTVV.

The chain carries TRBV2 and TRBJ2-7; the D gene is possibly TRBD2 (5 bases). Between the trimmed V and J ends, which lost 6 bases and 5 bases, there was a span of 14 bases. Germline values: CDR1 SNHLY, CDR2 FYNNEI. This CDR3 comprises 13 residues. The CDR3 spells CASRGLERNEQYF. The CDR3 nucleotides are TGTGCCAGCAGAGGACTGGAGAGAAACGAGCAGTACTTC.